The T cell receptor (beta chain) described here comes from a study of OX40 agonist ivuxolimab in advanced cancers. As for the study more broadly: Ivuxolimab, which targeted the costimulatory receptor OX40 (CD134), was an agonistic, fully human IgG2 monoclonal antibody. Intravenous ivuxolimab was administered to patients every 2 weeks at six dose levels: 0.01, 0.1, 0.3, 1.5, 3 and 10 mg/kg. Among the roughly 50 dose-escalation patients, about 20 had hepatocellular carcinoma, 15 melanoma, 9 renal cell carcinoma and 9 head and neck cancer. A male proportion of around 83% and a mean age of 60 years, ranging from roughly 23 to 79, were recorded for the dose-escalation cohort. Patients were allowed to have had prior anti-PD-1, anti-PD-L1 or anti-CTLA-4 therapy, and roughly 40% of the dose-escalation patients had been treated with checkpoint inhibitors. Partial responses occurred in three dose-escalation patients, of whom one had hepatocellular carcinoma and two had cutaneous melanoma. Peripheral TCRbeta sequencing aimed to test whether ivuxolimab altered TCR sequence diversity and caused clonal T-cell expansion. The paper reports the monotherapy dose-escalation portion (N of about 56 patients) of the phase I ivuxolimab trial. General conclusions and limits of the study: At doses of 0.1 to 3.0 mg/kg, clonal expansion of both CD4+ and CD8+ blood T cells was observed from baseline to week 6. In partial responders in the 0.1-3.0 mg/kg groups, normalized peripheral clonal expansion was found to be among the lowest, especially among CD8+ T cells. The antigen specificity of the clonally expanded peripheral T cells was not determined. Low levels of normalized T-cell clonal expansion were also seen in some patients who did not respond. After ivuxolimab, CD8+ T cells had more expanded clones than CD4+ T cells on average.

In regard to this clone: Its specific antigen is unknown. No base quality values were provided; no much bigger clone lies one nucleotide off.

The trial excluded patients who had a history of autoimmune disease or who were on systemic immunosuppression. Peripheral blood for TCR sequencing was collected from all dose cohorts at baseline, on cycle 4 day 1, and on cycle 7 day 1. The samples were taken from a phase I, first-in-human, multicenter, open-label dose-escalation trial of ivuxolimab. The trial enrolled adults with locally advanced or metastatic head and neck squamous cell, hepatocellular, melanoma or renal cell carcinoma. CD4+ and CD8+ T cells were sorted separately from peripheral blood before TCR sequencing. For sequencing of the TCRbeta CDR3 region, genomic DNA was extracted from the sorted cells. The immunoSEQ Assay was used to sequence the TCRbeta CDR3 regions. TCRdb carries this immuneACCESS record with in-frame sequences only. Its versions omit some clonotypes, under half of them owing to an unresolved V gene in the studies checked, with the rest unexplained. The table for this sample lists about 82,000 clones; over 85% of them were counted only once. The ten biggest clones cover 0.6% to 0.7% of the sample.

The receptor was isolated from an adult with an advanced solid tumor such as melanoma, head and neck, liver or kidney cancer. This specimen was CD4+ or CD8+ T cells sorted from blood, taken in a trial of the OX40 agonist ivuxolimab.

In nucleotides, the sequence is TGTGCCAGCAGTCCATCAGGGTTGTATGAGCAGTTCTTC. It codes for CASSPSGLYEQFF. The chain couples TRBV6-1 to TRBJ2-1; TRBD1 is possibly the D segment (5 matching bases). V is cut by 5 bases and J by 8 bases, and the space between the germline ends is 13 bases. From its cysteine to its phenylalanine, the CDR3 spans 13 amino acids. Left in the record is the CDR3 DNA by itself, 39 bases read in frame from the first base. Via the germline V gene, CDR1 is MNHNS and CDR2 SASEGT.